One T cell receptor (beta chain) is described in this entry. Its antigen is still unknown. This sample was taken from a study of shared clonotypes between healthy human individuals. Study results and caveats: Clonotypes shared by all four sorted-subset donors had higher generation probabilities than non-shared clonotypes.

Division of CD4+ cells produced a CD45RA+ naive subset and a CD45RA-negative memory subset. The V gene's germline CDR1 is PRHDT and CDR2 FYEKMQ (reference sequence). Trimming took 4 bases from V and 4 from J, leaving 14 bases between them. The CDR3 is 14 amino acids. Sequencing was performed with immunoSEQ multiplex PCR; in TCRdb, only in-frame clones are kept and a portion is missing. This table has about 2 million clones, 85% to 95% appearing once. This chain connects TRBV13 to TRBJ2-7; D gene unclear. The sample was naive CD4+ T cells sorted from blood. This sample's subset: CD45RA+ positively selected. The source of this sequence is a man between 18 and 29 years old in good health. The CDR3 DNA reads TGTGCCAGCAGCTCATACGACGTCAAATACGAGCAGTACTTC. This gives the protein CASSSYDVKYEQYF.